The clone carrying this T cell receptor beta chain turned up a few times. The protocol was immunoSEQ multiplex PCR, while the TCRdb copy is restricted to in-frame clones and leaves out a portion. The top ten clones hold 9.5% to 15% of a sample with under 250,000 clones, around 80% of them seen once. The data originate from a study of blood T cell repertoires in COVID-19. Study at large: From T cells, B-cell-depleted T cells, or PBMCs came the material, which was cDNA or gDNA.

The V segment lost 5 bases and the J segment 1 base; nucleotides outside the gene matches: 6. In germline, CDR1 is MDHEN, CDR2 SYDVKM. CDR3 length: 15 residues. The sequence was collected from a human donor in a cohort sampled during active COVID-19. The source material was peripheral blood. The gene calls are TRBV28 and TRBJ2-7; 9 bases align to TRBD1. The chain's CDR3 is CASSVAGTGSYEQYF. CDR3 sequence (DNA): TGTGCCAGCAGTGTGGCCGGGACAGGGTCCTACGAGCAGTACTTC. The full variable domain, in which reference TRBV28 and TRBJ2-7 provide the parts outside the CDR3, is DVKVTQSSRYLVKRTGEKVFLECVQDMDHENMFWYRQDPGLGLRLIYFSYDVKMKEKGDIPEGYSVSREKKERFSLILESASTNQTSMYLCASSVAGTGSYEQYFGPGTRLTVT.